These 18 T cell receptor beta chains share one sample of origin, sequenced in a study of radiotherapy plus CTLA-4 blockade in lung cancer. The data were produced by immunoSEQ multiplex PCR, yet TCRdb's version contains in-frame clones alone and is incomplete. The repertoire holds about 39,000 clones, with nearly 80% as singletons. This specimen consisted of peripheral blood, obtained from a patient treated with radiotherapy plus ipilimumab. These receptors all come from a human donor with non-small cell lung cancer that progressed on radiotherapy plus ipilimumab.

The rearrangement uses TRBV29-1 and TRBJ2-3; TRBD1 agrees at 7 bases. CDR3 size: 16 residues. The ends lost 1 base at V and 4 bases at J; junction bases unmatched: 11. Germline V CDR1 and CDR2: SQVTM, ANQGSEA. CDR3 DNA: TGCAGCGTTGAAGCCCGTTTGACAGGGCAGGCAGATACGCAGTATTTT. Translating gives CSVEARLTGQADTQYF.

The rearrangement uses TRBV18 and TRBJ2-7, with a weak D call TRBD2 (6 bases). Germline V gene sequence: CDR1 KGHSH, CDR2 LQKENI. V was trimmed by 3 bases and J by 0 bases, leaving 12 bases between them. The CDR3 is 15 amino acids. The DNA for the CDR3 is TGTGCCAGCTCACCCCCGGGACTTCCCTCCTACGAGCAGTACTTC. Amino acid sequence: CASSPPGLPSYEQYF.

The gene calls are TRBV4-3 and TRBJ1-3; 9 bases align to TRBD1. V dropped 4 bases and J dropped 1; count of bases not matched to a gene: 2. The CDR3 is 15 amino acids. Germline lookup yields CDR1 LGHNA and CDR2 YSLEER. This CDR3 is CASSPGQGSGNTIYF. The CDR3 bases are TGCGCCAGCAGCCCCGGACAGGGGTCTGGAAACACCATATATTTT.

The chain recombines TRBV6-1 with TRBJ1-5; D is possibly TRBD1 (5 bases). The CDR3 sequence is 13 residues long. V was pared by 4 bases and J by 7 bases, with 11 bases between. Per the germline V gene, CDR1 is MNHNS and CDR2 is SASEGT. The CDR3 reads CASSAGKGQPQHF. The DNA of the CDR3 is TGTGCCAGCAGTGCAGGGAAGGGACAGCCCCAGCATTTT.

Only a few counts were recorded for this clone. The chain recombines TRBV7-2 with TRBJ1-6, with a possible D match to TRBD1 (5 bases). Trimming took off 0 bases at V and 3 bases at J, with 15 bases between the two ends. In germline, CDR1 is SGHTA, CDR2 FQGNSA. The CDR3 covers 18 residues. The chain's CDR3 is CASSLARSGLGYNSPLHF. The CDR3 DNA reads as TGTGCCAGCAGCTTAGCGCGGTCGGGACTTGGCTATAATTCACCCCTCCACTTT. Full variable domain (remainder filled in from reference TRBV7-2 and TRBJ1-6): GAGVSQSPSNKVTEKGKDVELRCDPISGHTALYWYRQSLGQGLEFLIYFQGNSAPDKSGLPSDRFSAERTGGSVSTLTIQRTQQEDSAVYLCASSLARSGLGYNSPLHFGNGTRLTVT.

This chain links TRBV6-6 with TRBJ2-1, with a possible D match to TRBD1 (6 bases). Germline V gives CDR1 MNHNY, CDR2 SVGAGI (reference sequence). V was pared by 4 bases and J by 0 bases, with 10 bases between. This CDR3 has 15 residues. The CDR3 nucleotides read TGTGCCAGCAGTTCCCAGGGGAGCTCCTACAATGAGCAGTTCTTC. Its translation: CASSSQGSSYNEQFF.

V gene TRBV5-1 combines with J gene TRBJ1-2; 8 positions agree with TRBD1. Germline V gives CDR1 SGHRS, CDR2 YFSETQ. V dropped 0 bases and J dropped 4; count of bases not matched to a gene: 17. There are 19 residues in the CDR3. This CDR3 reads CASSLGFGDRSQLGYGYTF. For the CDR3, the DNA is TGCGCCAGCAGCTTGGGATTTGGGGACAGGAGCCAACTCGGCTATGGCTACACCTTC.

In DNA form, the CDR3 reads TGTGCCAGCAGCTTAGCCACTACCAGGACAGGGCGTGCAAACTATGGCTACACCTTC. Protein product: CASSLATTRTGRANYGYTF. J is TRBJ1-2 and V is TRBV11-2; 8 positions agree with TRBD1. Germline lookup yields CDR1 SGHAT and CDR2 FQNNGV. The CDR3 is 19 residues long. J was trimmed by 2 bases and V by 1 base; bases with no gene match: 15.

V gene TRBV7-9 combines with J gene TRBJ2-5; TRBD2 aligns across 10 bases. The ends lost 1 base at V and 2 bases at J; junction bases unmatched: 10. Germline CDR1 reads SEHNR; CDR2 reads FQNEAQ (reference sequence). The CDR3 contains 18 residues. CDR3 bases: TGTGCCAGCAGCTTAGTTATCTTGCTAGCGGGGGATCAAGAGACCCAGTACTTC. This encodes CASSLVILLAGDQETQYF.

The chain combines TRBV29-1 with TRBJ1-2, with D possibly matching TRBD1 (6 bases). Germline V gives CDR1 SQVTM, CDR2 ANQGSEA. V lost 6 bases and J lost 5, with 16 bases in between. The CDR3 has 13 amino acids. DNA of the CDR3: TGCAGCGTGGCCCCCGGGACAAATTATGGCTACACCTTC. This translates into CSVAPGTNYGYTF.

The chain combines TRBV4-2 with TRBJ2-1; 12 bases agree with TRBD2. The CDR3 is 17 residues long. Trimming cost V 1 base and J 5 bases; bases outside gene matches: 6. Per the germline V gene, CDR1 is LGHNA and CDR2 is YNFKEQ. The CDR3 coding sequence is TGTGCCAGCAGCCAAGGGGCTAGCGGGGGGGTAAACAATGAGCAGTTCTTC. Its translation: CASSQGASGGVNNEQFF.

The chain carries TRBV7-3 and TRBJ2-2, with 7 bases aligning to TRBD2. The CDR3 is 18 amino acids. Germline CDR1 SGHTA, CDR2 FQGTGA. With V trimmed by 0 bases and J by 1 base, 8 bases remained unmatched. The CDR3 reads CASSLTEWGGENTGELFF. The DNA of the CDR3 is TGTGCCAGCAGCTTAACGGAGTGGGGGGGAGAGAACACCGGGGAGCTGTTTTTT.

The rearrangement links TRBV6-1 to TRBJ1-4; a weak D match, TRBD1 (5 bases). The CDR3 consists of 13 residues. With 8 bases removed from V and 4 bases from J, the gap between germline ends came to 11 bases. Germline CDR1 MNHNS, CDR2 SASEGT. CDR3 sequence: CASGDRFNEKLFF. For the CDR3, the DNA is TGTGCCAGCGGAGACAGATTTAATGAAAAACTGTTTTTT.

This clone was detected a few times. The chain is built from TRBV5-1 and TRBJ2-7, with TRBD2 as a possible D gene (6 bases). The CDR3 consists of 13 residues. The V gene lost 4 bases and the J gene lost 6 bases, with 14 bases spanning the gap. Germline values: CDR1 SGHRS, CDR2 YFSETQ. DNA of the CDR3: TGCGCCAGCAGCGGGGGGACTGTGGGCGAGCAGTACTTC. It is translated as CASSGGTVGEQYF.

The rearrangement uses TRBV18 and TRBJ2-3; D is possibly TRBD1 (5 bases). V dropped 4 bases and J dropped 5 bases, with 10 bases sitting between them. This CDR3 region has 13 residues. Germline V gives CDR1 KGHSH, CDR2 LQKENI. The CDR3 spells CASSLHQGDTQYF. The CDR3 DNA is TGTGCCAGCTCACTCCACCAGGGAGATACGCAGTATTTT.

The gene calls are TRBV7-2 and TRBJ1-1, with 9 bases that match TRBD1. Germline-derived CDR1 and CDR2 are SGHTA and FQGNSA. V trimming: 4 bases; J trimming: 4 bases; junction bases outside the gene matches: 1. CDR3 length: 13 amino acids. The CDR3, as DNA: TGTGCCAGCAGCTGGGACAGGGCCACTGAAGCTTTCTTT. Protein: CASSWDRATEAFF.

This clone appeared a few times. The chain uses TRBV4-3 and TRBJ2-6; D unresolved. Between the trimmed V and J ends, which lost 0 bases and 3 bases, there was a span of 9 bases. The V gene's germline CDR1 is LGHNA and CDR2 YSLEER. This CDR3 comprises 16 residues. CDR3 residues: CASSQDSTGGANVLTF. The CDR3 DNA follows: TGCGCCAGCAGCCAAGATAGCACGGGTGGGGCCAACGTCCTGACTTTC.

The chain links TRBV4-3 to TRBJ2-7; D is possibly TRBD2 (5 bases). CDR3 length equals 13 residues. V was trimmed by 1 base and J by 6 bases, leaving 10 bases between them. Germline CDR1 is LGHNA and CDR2 is YSLEER. CDR3 DNA: TGCGCCAGCAGCCAAGGACACGAGGGCGAGCAGTACTTC. Translated: CASSQGHEGEQYF.